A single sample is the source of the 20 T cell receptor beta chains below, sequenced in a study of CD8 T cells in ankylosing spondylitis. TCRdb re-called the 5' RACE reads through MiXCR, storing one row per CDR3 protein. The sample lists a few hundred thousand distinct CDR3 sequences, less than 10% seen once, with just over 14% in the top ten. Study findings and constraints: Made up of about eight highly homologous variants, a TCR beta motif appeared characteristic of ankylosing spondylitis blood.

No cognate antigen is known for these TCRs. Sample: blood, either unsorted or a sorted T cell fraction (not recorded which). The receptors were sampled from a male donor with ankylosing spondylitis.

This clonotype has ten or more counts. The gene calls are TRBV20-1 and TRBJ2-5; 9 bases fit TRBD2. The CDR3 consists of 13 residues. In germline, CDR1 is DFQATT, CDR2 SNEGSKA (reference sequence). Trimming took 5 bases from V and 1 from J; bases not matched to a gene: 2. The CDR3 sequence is CSAAGGGQETQYF. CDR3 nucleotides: TGCAGTGCTGCGGGAGGGGGCCAAGAGACCCAGTACTTC.

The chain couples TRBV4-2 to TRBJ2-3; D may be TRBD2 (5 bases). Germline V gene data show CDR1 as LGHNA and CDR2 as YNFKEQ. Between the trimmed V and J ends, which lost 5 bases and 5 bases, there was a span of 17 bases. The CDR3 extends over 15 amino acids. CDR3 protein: CASSDTWGEGDTQYF. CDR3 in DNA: TGTGCCAGCAGCGACACTTGGGGAGAGGGAGATACGCAGTATTTT.

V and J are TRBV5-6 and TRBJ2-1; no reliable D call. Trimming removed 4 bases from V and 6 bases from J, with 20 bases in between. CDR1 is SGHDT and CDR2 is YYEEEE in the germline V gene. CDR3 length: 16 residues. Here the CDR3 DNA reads TGTGCCAGCAGCAACGGCCCGGTGTGGTCTAGCAATGAGCAGTTCTTC. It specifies CASSNGPVWSSNEQFF.

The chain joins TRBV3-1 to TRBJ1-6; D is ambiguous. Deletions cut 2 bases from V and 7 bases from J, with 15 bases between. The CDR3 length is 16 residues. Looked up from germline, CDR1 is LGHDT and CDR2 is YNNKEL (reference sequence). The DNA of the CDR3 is TGTGCCAGCAGCCAACCAGACGGAGGAGGAAATTCACCCCTCCACTTT. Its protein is CASSQPDGGGNSPLHF.

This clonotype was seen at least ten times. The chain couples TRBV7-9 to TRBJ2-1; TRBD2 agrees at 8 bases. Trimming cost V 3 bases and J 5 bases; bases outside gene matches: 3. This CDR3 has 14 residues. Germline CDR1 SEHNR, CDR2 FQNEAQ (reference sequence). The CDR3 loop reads CASSFTSGNNEQFF. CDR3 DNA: TGTGCCAGCAGCTTTACTAGCGGAAACAATGAGCAGTTCTTC.

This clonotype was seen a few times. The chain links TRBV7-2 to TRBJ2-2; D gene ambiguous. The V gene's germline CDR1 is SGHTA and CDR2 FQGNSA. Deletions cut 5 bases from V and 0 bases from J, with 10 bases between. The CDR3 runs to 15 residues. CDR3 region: CASSNIRANTGELFF. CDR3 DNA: TGTGCCAGCAGCAATATCAGAGCGAACACCGGGGAGCTGTTTTTT.

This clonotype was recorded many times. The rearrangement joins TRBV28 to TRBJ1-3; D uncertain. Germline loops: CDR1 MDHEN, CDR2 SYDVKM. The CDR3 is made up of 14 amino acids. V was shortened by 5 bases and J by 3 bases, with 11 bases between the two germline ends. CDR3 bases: TGTGCCAGCAGTGCCGTCGGGGATGGAAACACCATATATTTT. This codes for CASSAVGDGNTIYF.

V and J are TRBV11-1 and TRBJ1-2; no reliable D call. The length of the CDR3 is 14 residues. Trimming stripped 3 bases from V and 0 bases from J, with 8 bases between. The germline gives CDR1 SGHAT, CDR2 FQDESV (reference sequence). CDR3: CASSFGRANYGYTF. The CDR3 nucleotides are TGTGCCAGCAGCTTTGGACGGGCTAACTATGGCTACACCTTC.

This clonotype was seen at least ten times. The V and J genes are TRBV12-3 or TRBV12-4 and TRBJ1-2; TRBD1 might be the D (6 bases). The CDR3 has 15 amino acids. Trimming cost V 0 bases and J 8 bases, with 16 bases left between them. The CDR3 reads CASSLALTGAFGYTF. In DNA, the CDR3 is TGTGCCAGCAGTTTAGCGCTAACGGGGGCGTTCGGCTACACCTTC.

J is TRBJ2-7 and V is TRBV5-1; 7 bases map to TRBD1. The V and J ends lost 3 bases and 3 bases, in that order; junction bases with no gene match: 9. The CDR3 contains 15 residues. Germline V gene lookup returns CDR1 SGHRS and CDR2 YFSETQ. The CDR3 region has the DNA TGCGCCAGCAGCTCACGCCCGACAGGGAACTACGAGCAGTACTTC. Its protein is CASSSRPTGNYEQYF.

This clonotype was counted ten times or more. The CDR3 is CASSFGGFETDTQYF. CDR3 nucleotide sequence: TGTGCCAGCAGCTTTGGGGGATTCGAGACAGATACGCAGTATTTT. The chain recombines TRBV7-9 with TRBJ2-3, with D perhaps matching TRBD1 or TRBD2 (5 bases each). The germline V gene has CDR1 SEHNR and CDR2 FQNEAQ (reference sequence). The CDR3 runs 15 residues. V lost 3 bases, J lost 3 bases, and 13 bases lay in between.

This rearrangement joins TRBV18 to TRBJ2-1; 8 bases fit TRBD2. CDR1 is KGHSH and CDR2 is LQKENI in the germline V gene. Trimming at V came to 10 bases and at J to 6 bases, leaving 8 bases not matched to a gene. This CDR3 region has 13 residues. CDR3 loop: CATGGRFANEQFF. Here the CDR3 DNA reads TGTGCCACCGGCGGGAGGTTCGCCAATGAGCAGTTCTTC. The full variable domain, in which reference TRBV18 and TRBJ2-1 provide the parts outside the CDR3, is NAGVMQNPRHLVRRRGQEARLRCSPMKGHSHVYWYRQLPEEGLKFMVYLQKENIIDESGMPKERFSAEFPKEGPSILRIQQVVRGDSAAYFCATGGRFANEQFFGPGTRLTVL.

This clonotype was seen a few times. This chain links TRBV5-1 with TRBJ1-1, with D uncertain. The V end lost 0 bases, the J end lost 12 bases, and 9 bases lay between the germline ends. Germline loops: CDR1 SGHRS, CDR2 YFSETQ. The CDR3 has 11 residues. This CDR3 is CASSLGVSTFF. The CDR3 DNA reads TGCGCCAGCAGCTTGGGGGTCAGCACTTTCTTT. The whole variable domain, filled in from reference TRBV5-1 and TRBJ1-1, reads KAGVTQTPRYLIKTRGQQVTLSCSPISGHRSVSWYQQTPGQGLQFLFEYFSETQRNKGNFPGRFSGRQFSNSRSEMNVSTLELGDSALYLCASSLGVSTFFGQGTRLTVV.

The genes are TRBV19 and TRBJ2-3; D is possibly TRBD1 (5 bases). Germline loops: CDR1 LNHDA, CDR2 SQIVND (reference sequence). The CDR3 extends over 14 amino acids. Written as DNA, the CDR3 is TGTGCAACGAGGACCCAGGGCTACACAGATACGCAGTATTTT. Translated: CATRTQGYTDTQYF.

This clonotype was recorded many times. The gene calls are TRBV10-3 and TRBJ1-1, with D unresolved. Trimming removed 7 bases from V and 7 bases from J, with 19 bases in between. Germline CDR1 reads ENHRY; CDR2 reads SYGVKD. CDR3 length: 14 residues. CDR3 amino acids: CAIKPAYGTGEAFF. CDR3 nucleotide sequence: TGTGCCATCAAACCTGCTTACGGAACCGGTGAAGCTTTCTTT.

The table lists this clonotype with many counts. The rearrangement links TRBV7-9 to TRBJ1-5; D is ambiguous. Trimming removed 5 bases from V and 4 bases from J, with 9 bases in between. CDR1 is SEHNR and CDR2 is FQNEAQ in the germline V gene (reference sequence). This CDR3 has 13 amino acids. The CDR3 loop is CASSPWQNQPQHF. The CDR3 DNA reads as TGTGCCAGCAGCCCCTGGCAGAATCAGCCCCAGCATTTT.

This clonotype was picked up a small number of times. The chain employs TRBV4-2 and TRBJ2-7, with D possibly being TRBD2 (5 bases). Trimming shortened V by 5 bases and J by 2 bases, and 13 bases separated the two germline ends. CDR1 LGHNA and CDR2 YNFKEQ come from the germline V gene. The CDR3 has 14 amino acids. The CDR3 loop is CASSFTGSTYEQYF. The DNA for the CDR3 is TGTGCCAGCAGCTTTACGGGATCCACCTACGAGCAGTACTTC.

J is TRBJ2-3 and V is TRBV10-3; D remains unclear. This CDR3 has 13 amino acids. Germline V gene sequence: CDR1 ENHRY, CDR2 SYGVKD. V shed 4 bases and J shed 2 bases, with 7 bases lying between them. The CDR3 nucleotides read TGTGCCATCAGTGGCAGCTACACAGATACGCAGTATTTT. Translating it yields CAISGSYTDTQYF.

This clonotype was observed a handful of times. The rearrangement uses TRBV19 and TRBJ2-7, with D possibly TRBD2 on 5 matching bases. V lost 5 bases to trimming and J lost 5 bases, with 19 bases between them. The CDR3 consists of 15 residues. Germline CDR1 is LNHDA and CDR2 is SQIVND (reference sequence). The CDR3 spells CASSQPWTFLDEQYF. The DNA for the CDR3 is TGTGCCAGTAGTCAGCCCTGGACTTTCCTCGACGAGCAGTACTTC.

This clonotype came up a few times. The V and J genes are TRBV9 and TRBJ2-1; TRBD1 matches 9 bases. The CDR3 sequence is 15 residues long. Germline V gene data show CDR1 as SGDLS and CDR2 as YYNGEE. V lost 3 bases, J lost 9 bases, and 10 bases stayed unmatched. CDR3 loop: CASSAAGTGLAEQFF. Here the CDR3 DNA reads TGTGCCAGCAGCGCTGCCGGGACAGGGTTGGCTGAGCAGTTCTTC.